This TCR beta chain comes out of a study of CDR3 diversity in severe acne. In germline, CDR1 is SGHDT, CDR2 YYEEEE. The CDR3 is 13 amino acids. V was trimmed by 4 bases and J by 8 bases, leaving 13 bases between them. TCRdb processed the PCR reads anew with MiXCR; each CDR3 protein has one entry. Here the sample spans approximately 80,000 distinct CDR3 sequences, around 49% being singletons. The V and J genes are TRBV5-6 and TRBJ1-3; maybe TRBD1 (6 bases). Sequences were obtained from blood. This clonotype was sampled from a male donor in good health, without acne. CDR3 sequence: CASSRGAGDTIYF. Here the CDR3 DNA reads TGTGCCAGCAGCCGGGGGGCCGGAGACACCATATATTTT. Combining the CDR3 with reference TRBV5-6 and TRBJ1-3 gives the whole variable domain DAGVTQSPTHLIKTRGQQVTLRCSPKSGHDTVSWYQQALGQGPQFIFQYYEEEERQRGNFPDRFSGHQFPNYSSELNVNALLLGDSALYLCASSRGAGDTIYFGEGSWLTVV.